This T cell receptor beta chain was identified during a study of blood T cells in healthy people across ages. This clonotype came up a few times. The second PCR ran about 7 to 12 cycles with a sample-barcoded 5' primer and J-beta primers. TCRdb ran MiXCR on the 5' RACE reads and lists one entry per CDR3 protein. This sample carries 780,000 or so distinct CDR3 sequences, roughly 25% of them seen once, and the ten largest clones take more than 3%. V lost 1 base to trimming and J lost 4 bases, with 11 bases between them. CDR1 is SEHNR, CDR2 FQNEAQ, per germline (reference sequence). The CDR3 extends over 15 amino acids. These data are also associated with another study on T cells of mothers and their children.

Sequenced input: blood. The J gene is TRBJ2-1, the V gene TRBV7-9; no firm D call. The source is a boy aged 10-17 years in good health. CDR3 coding DNA: TGTGCCAGCAGCTTAGAGTCAGGACCGTACAATGAGCAGTTCTTC. Amino acid sequence: CASSLESGPYNEQFF.